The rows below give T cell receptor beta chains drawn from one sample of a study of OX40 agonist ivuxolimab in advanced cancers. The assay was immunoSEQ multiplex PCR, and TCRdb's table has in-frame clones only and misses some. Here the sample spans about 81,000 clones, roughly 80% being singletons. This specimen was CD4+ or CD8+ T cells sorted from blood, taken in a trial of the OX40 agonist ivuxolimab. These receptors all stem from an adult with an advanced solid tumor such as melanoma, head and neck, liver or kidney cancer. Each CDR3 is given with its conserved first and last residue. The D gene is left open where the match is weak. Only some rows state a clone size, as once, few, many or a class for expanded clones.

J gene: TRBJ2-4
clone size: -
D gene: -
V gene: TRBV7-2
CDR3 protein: CASRSGTPSKNIQYF
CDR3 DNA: TGTGCCAGCAGATCAGGGACCCCTAGCAAAAACATTCAGTACTTC

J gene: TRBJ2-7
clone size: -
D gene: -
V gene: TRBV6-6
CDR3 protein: CASSYSRQYEQYF
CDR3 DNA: TGTGCCAGCAGTTACTCAAGACAATACGAGCAGTACTTC

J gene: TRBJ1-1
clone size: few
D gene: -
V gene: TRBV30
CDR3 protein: CAWTEFMNTEAFF
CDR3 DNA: TGTGCCTGGACAGAGTTCATGAACACTGAAGCTTTCTTT

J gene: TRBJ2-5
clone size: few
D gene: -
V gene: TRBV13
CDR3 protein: CASSVTGFSETQYF
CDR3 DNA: TGTGCCAGCAGCGTTACAGGGTTTTCTGAGACCCAGTACTTC

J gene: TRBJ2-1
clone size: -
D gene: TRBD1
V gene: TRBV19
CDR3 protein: CASTLTGTYNEQFF
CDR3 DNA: TGTGCCAGTACTTTGACAGGGACCTACAATGAGCAGTTCTTC

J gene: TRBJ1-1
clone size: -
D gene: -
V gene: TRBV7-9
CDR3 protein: CASSSTGSNTEAFF
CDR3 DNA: TGTGCCAGCAGCTCGACAGGCTCGAACACTGAAGCTTTCTTT

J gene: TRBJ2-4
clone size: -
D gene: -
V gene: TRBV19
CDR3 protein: CASSEFSGTLAKNIQYF
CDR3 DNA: TGTGCCAGTAGTGAATTCTCCGGGACGCTAGCCAAAAACATTCAGTACTTC

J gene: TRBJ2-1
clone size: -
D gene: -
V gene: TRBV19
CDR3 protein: CASSPLIYNEQFF
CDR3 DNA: TGTGCCAGTAGCCCGCTAATCTACAATGAGCAGTTCTTC

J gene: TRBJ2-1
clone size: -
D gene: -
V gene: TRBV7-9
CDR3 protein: CASIEGSGGGNEQFF
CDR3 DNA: TGTGCCAGCATAGAAGGGAGTGGGGGAGGTAATGAGCAGTTCTTC

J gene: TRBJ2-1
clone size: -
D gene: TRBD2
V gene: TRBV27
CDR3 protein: CASSSTSGSGNEQFF
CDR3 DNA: TGTGCCAGCAGTTCGACTAGCGGGAGTGGCAATGAGCAGTTCTTC

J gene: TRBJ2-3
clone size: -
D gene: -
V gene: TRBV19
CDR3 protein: CASSSGGGLGDTQYF
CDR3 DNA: TGTGCCAGTAGTTCCGGCGGAGGGCTAGGAGATACGCAGTATTTT

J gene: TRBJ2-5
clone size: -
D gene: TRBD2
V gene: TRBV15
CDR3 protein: CATSSIAGVGETQYF
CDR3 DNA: TGTGCCACCAGCAGTATAGCGGGAGTTGGAGAGACCCAGTACTTC

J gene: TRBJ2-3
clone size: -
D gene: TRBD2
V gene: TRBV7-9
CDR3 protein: CASSLGLAGFTDTQYF
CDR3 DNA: TGTGCCAGCAGCTTAGGACTAGCGGGATTCACAGATACGCAGTATTTT

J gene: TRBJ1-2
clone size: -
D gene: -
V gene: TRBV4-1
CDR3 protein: CASSQDYGSPNGYTF
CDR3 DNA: TGCGCCAGCAGCCAAGATTACGGTAGCCCAAATGGCTACACCTTC

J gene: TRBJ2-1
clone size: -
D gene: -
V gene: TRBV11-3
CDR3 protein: CASSSQGIGNEQFF
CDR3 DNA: TGTGCCAGCAGCTCCCAGGGAATTGGGAATGAGCAGTTCTTC

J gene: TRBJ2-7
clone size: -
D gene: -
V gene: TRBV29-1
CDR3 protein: CSVEGSHAGPMYEQYF
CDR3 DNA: TGCAGCGTTGAAGGGTCGCATGCGGGACCCATGTACGAGCAGTACTTC

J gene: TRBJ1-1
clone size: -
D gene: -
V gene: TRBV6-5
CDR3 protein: CASSWMQGPLIF
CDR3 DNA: TGTGCCAGCAGTTGGATGCAGGGGCCTCTAATCTTT

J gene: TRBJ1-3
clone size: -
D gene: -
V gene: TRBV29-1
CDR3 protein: CSVIGLGNTIYF
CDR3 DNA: TGCAGCGTCATAGGTCTTGGAAACACCATATATTTT

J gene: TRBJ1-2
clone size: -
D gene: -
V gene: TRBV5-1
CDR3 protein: CASSPDKGGGYTF
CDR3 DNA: TGCGCCAGCAGCCCGGACAAAGGCGGCGGCTACACCTTC

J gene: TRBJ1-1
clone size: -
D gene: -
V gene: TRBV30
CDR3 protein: CAWSPGATEAFF
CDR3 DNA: TGTGCCTGGAGTCCAGGGGCCACTGAAGCTTTCTTT

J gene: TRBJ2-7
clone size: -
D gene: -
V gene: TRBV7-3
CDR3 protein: CASSPGWGGGEQYF
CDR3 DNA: TGTGCCAGCAGCCCCGGGTGGGGGGGCGGCGAGCAGTACTTC

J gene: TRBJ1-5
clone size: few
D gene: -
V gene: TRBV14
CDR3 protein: CASSQDGGGSNQPQHF
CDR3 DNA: TGTGCCAGCAGCCAAGATGGTGGCGGGTCCAATCAGCCCCAGCATTTT

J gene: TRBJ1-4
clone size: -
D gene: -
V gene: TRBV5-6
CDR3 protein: CASSQFRRQTIEKLFF
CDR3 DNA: TGTGCCAGCAGCCAATTTAGACGGCAGACTATAGAAAAACTGTTTTTT

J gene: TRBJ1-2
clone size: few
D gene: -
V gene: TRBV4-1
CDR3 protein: CASSQETADGYTF
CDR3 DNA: TGCGCCAGCAGCCAAGAGACGGCCGATGGCTACACCTTC

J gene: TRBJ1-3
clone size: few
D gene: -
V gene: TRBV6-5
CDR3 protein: CASSYGAGNTIYF
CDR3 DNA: TGTGCCAGCAGTTACGGGGCTGGAAACACCATATATTTT

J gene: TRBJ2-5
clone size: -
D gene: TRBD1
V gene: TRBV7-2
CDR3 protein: CASSLARGLETQYF
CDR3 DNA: TGTGCCAGCAGCTTAGCTAGGGGGCTAGAGACCCAGTACTTC

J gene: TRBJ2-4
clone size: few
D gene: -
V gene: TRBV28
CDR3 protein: CASSLAGAKNIQYF
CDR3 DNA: TGTGCCAGCAGTTTAGCAGGAGCCAAAAACATTCAGTACTTC

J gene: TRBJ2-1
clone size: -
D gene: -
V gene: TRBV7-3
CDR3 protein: CASSGTGSGAYNEQFF
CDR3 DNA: TGTGCCAGCAGCGGAACAGGTTCGGGGGCATACAATGAGCAGTTCTTC

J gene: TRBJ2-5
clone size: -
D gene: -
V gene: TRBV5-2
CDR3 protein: CASSLAGFETQYF
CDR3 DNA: TGTGCCAGCAGCTTAGCTGGGTTCGAGACCCAGTACTTC

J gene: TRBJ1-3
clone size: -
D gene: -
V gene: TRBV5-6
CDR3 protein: CASSFGPNLISGNTIYF
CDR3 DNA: TGTGCCAGCAGCTTCGGACCGAATCTTATCTCTGGAAACACCATATATTTT

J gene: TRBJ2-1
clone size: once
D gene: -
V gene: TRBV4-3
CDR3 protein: CASSQWSSYNEQFF
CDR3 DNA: TGCGCCAGCAGCCAGTGGAGCTCCTACAATGAGCAGTTCTTC

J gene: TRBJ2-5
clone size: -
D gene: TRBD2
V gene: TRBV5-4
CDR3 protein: CASSPGLAGGYQETQYF
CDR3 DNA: TGTGCCAGCAGCCCTGGACTAGCGGGAGGGTACCAAGAGACCCAGTACTTC

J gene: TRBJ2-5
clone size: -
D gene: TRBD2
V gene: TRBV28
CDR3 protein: CASRGTSGSLETQYF
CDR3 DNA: TGTGCCAGCAGGGGGACTAGCGGGAGTTTGGAGACCCAGTACTTC

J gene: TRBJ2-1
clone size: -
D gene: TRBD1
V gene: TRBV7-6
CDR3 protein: CASSDGTGGRSYNEQFF
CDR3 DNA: TGTGCCAGCAGCGACGGGACAGGGGGCAGGAGCTACAATGAGCAGTTCTTC

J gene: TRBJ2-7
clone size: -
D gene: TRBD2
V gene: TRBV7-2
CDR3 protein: CASKTTSGLYEQYF
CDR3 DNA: TGTGCCAGCAAAACGACTAGCGGGCTTTACGAGCAGTACTTC

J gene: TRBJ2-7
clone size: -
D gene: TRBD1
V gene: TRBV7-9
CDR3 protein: CASSPIQRPTGEVEQYF
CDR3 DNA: TGTGCCAGCAGCCCGATACAGAGACCGACAGGGGAGGTCGAGCAGTACTTC

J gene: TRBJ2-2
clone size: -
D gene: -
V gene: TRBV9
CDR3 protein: CASSVVEWGHTGELFF
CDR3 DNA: TGTGCCAGCAGCGTAGTCGAGTGGGGGCATACCGGGGAGCTGTTTTTT

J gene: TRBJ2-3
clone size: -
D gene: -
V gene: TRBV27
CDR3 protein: CASSGFTDTQYF
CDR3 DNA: TGTGCCAGCAGCGGATTCACAGATACGCAGTATTTT

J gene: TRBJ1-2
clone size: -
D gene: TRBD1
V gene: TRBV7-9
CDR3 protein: CASSRNRDSITNYGYTF
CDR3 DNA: TGTGCCAGCAGCCGAAACCGGGACAGCATTACTAACTATGGCTACACCTTC

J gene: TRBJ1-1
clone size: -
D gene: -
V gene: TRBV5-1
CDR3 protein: CASSLLSLDTEAFF
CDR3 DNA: TGCGCCAGCAGCTTACTTAGTTTGGACACTGAAGCTTTCTTT

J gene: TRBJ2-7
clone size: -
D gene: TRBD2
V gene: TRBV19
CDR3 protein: CASSSSGTYEQYF
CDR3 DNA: TGTGCCAGTAGCTCAAGCGGGACCTACGAGCAGTACTTC

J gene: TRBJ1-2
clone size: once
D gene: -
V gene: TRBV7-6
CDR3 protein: CASSLSKLVQGNPPNYGYTF
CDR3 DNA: TGTGCCAGCAGCTTATCAAAACTAGTACAGGGAAACCCTCCAAACTATGGCTACACCTTC

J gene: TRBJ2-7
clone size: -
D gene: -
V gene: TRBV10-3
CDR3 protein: CAIKRDYEQYF
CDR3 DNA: TGTGCCATCAAACGGGACTACGAGCAGTACTTC

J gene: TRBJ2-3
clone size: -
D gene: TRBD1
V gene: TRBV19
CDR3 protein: CASRRTGGTDTQYF
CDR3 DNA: TGTGCCAGTAGGCGGACAGGGGGCACAGATACGCAGTATTTT

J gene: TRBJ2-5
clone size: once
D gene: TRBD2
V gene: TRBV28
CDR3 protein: CASSRSGSGVGQETQYF
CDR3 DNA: TGTGCCAGCAGCCGGAGCGGGAGCGGAGTAGGACAAGAGACCCAGTACTTC

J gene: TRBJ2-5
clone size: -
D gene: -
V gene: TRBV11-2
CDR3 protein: CASSLWSGPRETQYF
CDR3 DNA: TGTGCCAGCAGCTTATGGTCCGGGCCCCGAGAGACCCAGTACTTC

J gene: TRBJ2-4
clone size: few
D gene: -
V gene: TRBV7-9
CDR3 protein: CASTPRGSKNIQYF
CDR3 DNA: TGTGCCAGCACGCCCCGTGGGTCCAAAAACATTCAGTACTTC

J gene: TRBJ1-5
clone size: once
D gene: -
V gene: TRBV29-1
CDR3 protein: CSVVVRGSSNQPQHF
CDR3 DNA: TGCAGCGTTGTCGTCCGTGGCTCGAGCAATCAGCCCCAGCATTTT

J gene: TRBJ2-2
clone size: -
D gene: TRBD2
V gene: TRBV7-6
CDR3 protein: CASSWLAGVNTGELFF
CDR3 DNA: TGTGCCAGCAGTTGGCTAGCGGGGGTTAACACCGGGGAGCTGTTTTTT

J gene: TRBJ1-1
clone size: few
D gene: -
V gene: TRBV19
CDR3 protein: CASSIRNTEAFF
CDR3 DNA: TGTGCCAGTAGTATAAGGAACACTGAAGCTTTCTTT

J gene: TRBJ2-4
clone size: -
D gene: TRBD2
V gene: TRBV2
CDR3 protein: CASSAEAGGAKNIQYF
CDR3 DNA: TGTGCCAGCAGCGCGGAAGCGGGGGGGGCCAAAAACATTCAGTACTTC

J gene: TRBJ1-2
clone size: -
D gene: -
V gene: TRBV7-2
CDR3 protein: CASSFGAGANIYGYTF
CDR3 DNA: TGTGCCAGCAGCTTCGGAGCAGGGGCGAACATCTATGGCTACACCTTC